This T cell receptor beta chain stems from a study of blood T cell repertoires in COVID-19. Across the study: The samples span acute and convalescent COVID-19 from the United States, Italy and Spain.

Trimming shortened V by 0 bases and J by 0 bases, and 12 bases separated the two germline ends. There are 17 residues in the CDR3. Germline V gene sequence: CDR1 KGHSH, CDR2 LQKENI. The count of this clone is one. The same CDR3 can be traced to other DNA sequences in this sample. The assay was immunoSEQ multiplex PCR, and TCRdb's table has in-frame clones only and misses some. The sample has under 450,000 clones, about four fifths seen once. The chain is built from TRBV18 and TRBJ1-3, with D uncertain. The clonotype comes from a woman aged 45-59 years who had recovered from COVID-19. Material for sequencing was PBMCs or T cells enriched from blood (not recorded which). The DNA for the CDR3 is TGTGCCAGCTCACCACCGAGCGGACGGAGCTCTGGAAACACCATATATTTT. Translation gives CASSPPSGRSSGNTIYF.